The rows below give T cell receptor beta chains drawn from one sample of a study of shared clonotypes between healthy human individuals. Sequencing used immunoSEQ multiplex PCR; TCRdb keeps in-frame clones, though not all of them. The table shows roughly 700,000 clones, with 90% occurring only once. Material: memory CD8+ T cells from PBMCs. The receptors here all came from a young man in good health. Some clones in this sample may be carry-over from other donors' samples. Each CDR3 is given with its conserved first and last residue.

CASSLSGPYNEQFF,TRBV11-2
CAWGAHNSPLHF,TRBV30
CASKRGFRDTIYF,TRBV5-8
CASSPPGRRYQPQHF,TRBV27
CASSLAPKTYNEQFF,TRBV5-8
CASSPSPPTNEKLFF,TRBV27
CASSPPLSGRYNEQFF,TRBV11-2
CASSLTDQRGAFF,TRBV5-1
CASTDRTAANEKLFF,TRBV7-2
CASTKRSDSPSTDTQYF,TRBV27
CASNGATGLLTF,TRBV2
CASSKEMRRGYTF,TRBV21-1
CASSYWRGTDTQYF,TRBV27
CASSLVRDSLYGYTF,TRBV27
CASKDIANEKLFF,TRBV13
CASGQQETQYF,TRBV7-9
CASSLGGDRELRDPHNEQFF,TRBV7-3
CASSPTFGPYNEQFF,TRBV14
CASTQGGHSFVYTF,TRBV5-6
CATSSLLSSYNEQFF,TRBV27
CASSQVYLVAGGRRDTQYF,TRBV4-3
CASSIVDTQYF,TRBV19
CASSPFGTEAFF,TRBV6-5
CASRQGYNEQFF,TRBV5-1
CASSLEQGANTEAFF,TRBV7-6
CASSSRDSQETQYF,TRBV11-2